This T cell receptor (beta chain) was sequenced in a study of blood T cell repertoires in COVID-19. Overall study: T cells, B-cell-depleted T cells, or PBMCs provided the cDNA or gDNA that served as material.

Per the germline V gene, CDR1 is SNHLY and CDR2 is FYNNEI. There are 14 residues in the CDR3. Trimming removed 8 bases at V and 1 base at J, with 14 bases between. A few counts support this clone. Seattle patient enrollment occurred during active infection, with longitudinal follow-up thereafter. Clones were read by immunoSEQ multiplex PCR, and TCRdb kept only the in-frame ones, dropping some. The sample contains hundreds of thousands of clones, 88% of which appear only once. This rearrangement joins TRBV2 to TRBJ1-1, with D possibly TRBD1 on 5 matching bases. This sequence was found in a woman in her twenties or thirties with COVID-19, enrolled during active disease. Sequencing input: peripheral blood. Written as DNA, the CDR3 is TGTGCCAGCGGCCGGACACACTCGAACACTGAAGCTTTCTTT. This codes for CASGRTHSNTEAFF.